The source of this TCR beta chain is a study of blood T cell repertoires in COVID-19 (dated by TCRdb to the early 2020s). With regard to the full study: Samples from collaborators originated in the United States, Italy and Spain and spanned both the acute and convalescent phases of COVID-19. The material from the prospective study consisted of cDNA or gDNA derived from T cells, B-cell-depleted T cells, or PBMCs. Deeply sampled blood TCRbeta repertoires from subjects exposed to, actively infected with, or recovered from COVID-19 were included in the dataset. A freely available public database, intended as a resource for researchers studying the immune response to SARS-CoV-2, is where the repertoires were released. Samples were obtained from the ongoing ImmuneRACE study (first 160 participants) and from over 1,000 subjects provided by 6 global collaborators. Sample metadata almost always included a de-identified subject ID, COVID-19 status, age in years and sex. Where HLA class I and class II types were available, the types were taken from metadata supplied by the sample provider, not from assay-based typing.

The CDR3 measures 15 amino acids from cysteine to phenylalanine. Only the CDR3 region is kept as DNA, spanning 45 bases read in frame from base 1. The germline V gene encodes CDR1 MNHEY and CDR2 SVGAGI. V loses 6 bases at its end and J loses 4 bases; junction bases beyond the gene matches: 7. This clone occurred a few times. It lacks a known antigen. No much larger clone exists at a distance of one base, and base qualities are not known. Whole blood was collected in K2EDTA tubes by collaborating institutions according to the institutions' own protocols. Collaborator samples were shipped for TCRbeta analysis as frozen whole blood, isolated PBMCs, or DNA extracted from either sample type. TCRbeta CDR3 regions were amplified from genomic DNA using the immunoSEQ Assay, a bias-controlled multiplex PCR. The paper's data handling went like this. The number of nucleated cells in each sample was estimated by amplification of reference gene primers within the assay. Sequence reads were collapsed and filtered to measure the absolute abundance of every unique TCRbeta CDR3 rearrangement. For each sample, productive Simpson clonality was calculated as the square root of Simpson's diversity index over productive rearrangements. TCRdb took over this immuneACCESS table, retaining in-frame rearrangements with V and J assigned. Such tables are incomplete; in checked studies, under half of the missing clones stem from an unresolved V gene, and the remainder is unexplained. V, J and clone size are those of that table, while D and trimming were read from the DNA. This sample gives a few hundred thousand clones in total; roughly 84% of them show up just once. Of the sample, about 3.9% is held by the ten largest clones.

What the authors observed across the whole study: How much clinical and demographic metadata was included differed by source and by participant, and the metadata was provided uncurated.

The source of this sequence is a woman aged 80 or over with acute or convalescent COVID-19. The chain is assembled from TRBV6-5 and TRBJ1-5, with 9 junctional bases fitting TRBD1. The specimen sequenced was peripheral blood. DNA sequence: TGTGCCAGCAGGGGCCCGGGACAGGGTAATCAGCCCCAGCATTTT. Its protein product is CASRGPGQGNQPQHF.